The entry below gives a single TCR beta chain sequence along with its context. Method: immunoSEQ multiplex PCR; TCRdb's copy keeps in-frame clones and lacks some. The table shows 150,000 or so clones, with about 89% occurring only once. The source of the sample is a study of control samples from healthy donors and cancer patients. The length of the CDR3 is 17 residues. The ends were cut back, 4 bases at V and 0 bases at J, with 17 bases in the middle. Germline V gene data show CDR1 as SEHNR and CDR2 as FQNEAQ (reference sequence). The specimen sequenced was blood. This sequence was found in a man younger than 35 in good health. The gene calls are TRBV7-9 and TRBJ2-3; possibly TRBD2 for D (7 bases). The CDR3 protein is CASSSPGGHASTDTQYF. The DNA of the CDR3 is TGTGCCAGCAGCTCACCGGGGGGCCACGCTAGCACAGATACGCAGTATTTT.